The 7 T cell receptor beta chains below were found in one sample sequenced in a study of response to subunit inactivated influenza vaccine. TCRdb re-called the RT-PCR reads with MiXCR, one entry per CDR3 protein. The table has 530,000 or so distinct CDR3 sequences, 10% to 15% seen once. The starting material was PBMCs from blood, obtained on the day of vaccination. These receptors all come from a man between 50 and 59 years old who received an inactivated influenza vaccine.

In the case of this clonotype: This clone may be a read error of a much larger clone one base away. The V call is TRBV5-1, the J call TRBJ2-1; D is uncertain. Trimming stripped 2 bases from V and 7 bases from J, with 16 bases between. CDR3 length equals 15 residues. Germline lookup yields CDR1 SGHRS and CDR2 YFSETQ. CDR3 bases: TGCGCCAGCAGCTTATGGTCTCACCCTTCGAATGAGCAGTTCTTC. It is translated as CASSLWSHPSNEQFF.

The V gene is TRBV20-1, the J gene TRBJ2-7, with 15 bases identical to TRBD2. J gave up 5 bases and V 3 bases, and 5 bases lay outside the gene matches. The CDR3 length is 15 residues. Germline V gene data show CDR1 as DFQATT and CDR2 as SNEGSKA (reference sequence). The CDR3 region has the DNA TGCAGTGCTAGCGGGACTAGCGGGAGGTTCGACGAGCAGTACTTC. Translated, it gives CSASGTSGRFDEQYF.

The rearrangement joins TRBV20-1 to TRBJ2-3, with D perhaps TRBD2 (7 bases). The germline gives CDR1 DFQATT, CDR2 SNEGSKA (reference sequence). The CDR3 length is 17 residues. Trimming took off 2 bases at V and 5 bases at J, with 23 bases between the two ends. The CDR3, as DNA: TGCAGTGCTAGACCGGGACTTGCGGGGGCCCGAGGAGATACGCAGTATTTT. It codes for CSARPGLAGARGDTQYF.

The sample holds many counts of this clonotype. The J gene is TRBJ2-1, the V gene TRBV5-1; 10 bases are a match to TRBD2. Germline trimming cut 4 bases from V and 6 bases from J; bases unmatched to any gene: 7. CDR1 is SGHRS and CDR2 is YFSETQ in the germline V gene. There are 15 residues in the CDR3. CDR3: CASSPRTSGTNEQFF. DNA for the CDR3: TGCGCCAGCAGCCCAAGGACTAGCGGCACCAATGAGCAGTTCTTC.

The CDR3 protein is CASSQRQGDEQYF. CDR3 bases: TGTGCCAGCAGCCAACGACAGGGCGACGAGCAGTACTTC. This chain uses TRBV12-3 or TRBV12-4 with TRBJ2-7; 7 bases match TRBD1. With 6 bases clipped from V and 5 bases from J, the junction kept 7 bases outside the gene matches. The CDR3 totals 13 residues.

A few counts support this clonotype. The rearrangement joins TRBV10-3 to TRBJ2-3; TRBD2 matches at 7 bases. The CDR3 extends over 13 amino acids. CDR1 is ENHRY, CDR2 SYGVKD, per germline. V trimming: 7 bases; J trimming: 4 bases; junction bases outside the gene matches: 5. The CDR3 is CAITPSGSDTQYF. In DNA, the CDR3 is TGTGCCATCACGCCTAGCGGATCAGATACGCAGTATTTT.

V gene TRBV7-8 combines with J gene TRBJ2-2; TRBD1 agrees at 7 bases. The CDR3 has 18 residues. CDR1 is SGHVS and CDR2 is FQNEAQ in the germline V gene. Trimming cost V 3 bases and J 2 bases; bases outside gene matches: 12. CDR3: CASSFDTRDRLNTGELFF. The CDR3 region has the DNA TGTGCCAGCAGCTTCGATACCCGGGACAGACTAAACACCGGGGAGCTGTTTTTT. Variable domain in full (rest from reference TRBV7-8 and TRBJ2-2): GAGVSQSPRYKVAKRGQDVALRCDPISGHVSLFWYQQALGQGPEFLTYFQNEAQLDKSGLPSDRFFAERPEGSVSTLKIQRTQQEDSAVYLCASSFDTRDRLNTGELFFGEGSRLTVL.